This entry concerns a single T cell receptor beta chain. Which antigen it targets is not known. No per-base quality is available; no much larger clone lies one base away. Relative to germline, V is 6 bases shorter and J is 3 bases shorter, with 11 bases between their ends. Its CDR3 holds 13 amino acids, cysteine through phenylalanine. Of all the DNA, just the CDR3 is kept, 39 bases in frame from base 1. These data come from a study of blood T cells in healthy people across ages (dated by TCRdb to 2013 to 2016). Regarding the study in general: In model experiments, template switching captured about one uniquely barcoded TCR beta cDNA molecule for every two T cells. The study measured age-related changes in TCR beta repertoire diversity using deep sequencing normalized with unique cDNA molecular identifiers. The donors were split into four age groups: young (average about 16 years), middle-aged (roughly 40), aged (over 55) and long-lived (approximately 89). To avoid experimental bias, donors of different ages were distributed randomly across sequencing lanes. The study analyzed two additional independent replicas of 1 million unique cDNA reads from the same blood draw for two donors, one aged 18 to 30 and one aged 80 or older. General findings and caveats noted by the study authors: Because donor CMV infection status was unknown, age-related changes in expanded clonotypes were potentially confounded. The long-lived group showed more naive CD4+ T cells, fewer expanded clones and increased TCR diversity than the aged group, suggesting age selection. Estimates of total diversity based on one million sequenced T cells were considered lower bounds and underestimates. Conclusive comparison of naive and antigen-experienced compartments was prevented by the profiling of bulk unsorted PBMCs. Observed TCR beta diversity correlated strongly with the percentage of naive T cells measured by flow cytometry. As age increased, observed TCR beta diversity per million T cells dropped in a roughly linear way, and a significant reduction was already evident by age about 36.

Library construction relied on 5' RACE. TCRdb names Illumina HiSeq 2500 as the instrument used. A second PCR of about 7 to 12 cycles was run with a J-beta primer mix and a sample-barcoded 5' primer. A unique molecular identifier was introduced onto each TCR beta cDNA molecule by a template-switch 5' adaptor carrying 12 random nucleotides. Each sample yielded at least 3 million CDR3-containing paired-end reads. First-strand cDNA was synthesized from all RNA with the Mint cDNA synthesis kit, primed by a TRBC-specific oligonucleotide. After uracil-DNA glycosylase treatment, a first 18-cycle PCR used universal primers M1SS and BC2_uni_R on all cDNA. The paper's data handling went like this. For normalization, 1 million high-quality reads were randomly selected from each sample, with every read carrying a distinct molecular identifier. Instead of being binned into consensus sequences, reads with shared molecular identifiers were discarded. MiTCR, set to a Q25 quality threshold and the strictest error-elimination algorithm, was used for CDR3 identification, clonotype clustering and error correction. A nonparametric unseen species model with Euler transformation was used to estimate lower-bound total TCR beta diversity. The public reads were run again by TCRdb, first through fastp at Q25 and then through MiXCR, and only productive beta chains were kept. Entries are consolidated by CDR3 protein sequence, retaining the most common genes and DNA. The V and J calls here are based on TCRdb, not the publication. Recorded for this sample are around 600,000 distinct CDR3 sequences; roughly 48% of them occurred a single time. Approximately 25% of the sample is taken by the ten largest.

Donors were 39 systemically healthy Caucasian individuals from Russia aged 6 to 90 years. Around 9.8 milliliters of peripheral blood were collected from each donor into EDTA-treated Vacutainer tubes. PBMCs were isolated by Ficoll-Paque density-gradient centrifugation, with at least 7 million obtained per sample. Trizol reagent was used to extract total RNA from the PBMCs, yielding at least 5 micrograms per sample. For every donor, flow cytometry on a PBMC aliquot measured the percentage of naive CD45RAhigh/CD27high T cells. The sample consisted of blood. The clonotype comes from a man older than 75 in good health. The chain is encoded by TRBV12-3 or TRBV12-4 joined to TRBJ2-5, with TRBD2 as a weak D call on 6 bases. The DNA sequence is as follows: TGTGCCAGCAGGGTGGCGGGGAAAGAGACCCAGTACTTC. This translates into CASRVAGKETQYF.